Below are 3 T cell receptor beta chains sequenced from a single sample in a study of blood T cell repertoires in COVID-19. Clones were sequenced by immunoSEQ multiplex PCR, and TCRdb holds only the in-frame ones, with some missing. This table has 75,000 to 90,000 clones, around four fifths appearing once. Material for sequencing was peripheral blood. These receptors all come from a man at least 80 years old with active or convalescent COVID-19.

The genes are TRBV6-1 and TRBJ1-1; 8 bases fit TRBD1. Germline V lookup: CDR1 MNHNS, CDR2 SASEGT. Trimming at V came to 3 bases and at J to 5 bases, leaving 11 bases not matched to a gene. This CDR3 has 16 amino acids. The CDR3 here is CASSEVQGGFLTEAFF. The CDR3 nucleotides read TGTGCCAGCAGTGAGGTACAGGGGGGATTCTTGACTGAAGCTTTCTTT.

This chain's CDR3 is CASSLAPGQYYNEQFF. The CDR3 region has the DNA TGCGCCAGCAGCTTGGCTCCCGGACAGTATTACAATGAGCAGTTCTTC. V and J are TRBV5-1 and TRBJ2-1; possible D gene TRBD1, 6 bases. With 0 bases removed from V and 4 bases from J, the gap between germline ends came to 14 bases. This CDR3 contains 16 residues. Germline CDR1 SGHRS, CDR2 YFSETQ. Combining the CDR3 with reference TRBV5-1 and TRBJ2-1 gives the whole variable domain KAGVTQTPRYLIKTRGQQVTLSCSPISGHRSVSWYQQTPGQGLQFLFEYFSETQRNKGNFPGRFSGRQFSNSRSEMNVSTLELGDSALYLCASSLAPGQYYNEQFFGPGTRLTVL.

V is TRBV18 and J is TRBJ2-1; 10 bases are shared with TRBD2. From germline, CDR1 is KGHSH and CDR2 LQKENI. V lost 0 bases, J lost 10 bases, and 9 bases stayed unmatched. This CDR3 comprises 16 residues. CDR3 sequence reads: CASSPPRLAGVQEQFF. The CDR3, as DNA: TGTGCCAGCTCACCACCGCGGCTAGCGGGAGTACAGGAGCAGTTCTTC.